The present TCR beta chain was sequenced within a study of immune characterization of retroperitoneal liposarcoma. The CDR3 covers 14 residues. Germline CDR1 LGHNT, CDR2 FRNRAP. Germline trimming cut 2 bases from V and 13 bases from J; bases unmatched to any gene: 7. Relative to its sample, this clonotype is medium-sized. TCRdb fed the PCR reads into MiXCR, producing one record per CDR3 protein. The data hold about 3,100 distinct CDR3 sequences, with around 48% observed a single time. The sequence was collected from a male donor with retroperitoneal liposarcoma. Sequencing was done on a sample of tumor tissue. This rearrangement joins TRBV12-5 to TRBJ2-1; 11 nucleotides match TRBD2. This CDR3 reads CASGLNSGRETQFF. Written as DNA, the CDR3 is TGTGCTAGTGGTTTGAATAGCGGGAGGGAGACCCAGTTCTTC.